The 9 T cell receptor beta chains given below trace back to one sample, sequenced in a study of shared clonotypes between healthy human individuals. Here immunoSEQ multiplex PCR was the method, and the copy in TCRdb shows in-frame clones only, minus some. This sample yields approximately 720,000 clones, of which about two thirds are seen a single time; 1.5% to 2% belongs to the top ten. Sequencing input: memory CD4+ T cells sorted from blood. Subset given: CD45RA-negative fraction. These receptors were taken from a woman in her 30s in good health.

The V call is TRBV21-1, the J call TRBJ2-3. TRBV21-1 is a documented pseudogene. CDR3 length: 14 amino acids. The chain's CDR3 is CASSKDVSTDTQYF. CDR3 sequence (DNA): TGTGCCAGCAGCAAAGATGTCAGCACAGATACGCAGTATTTT.

The chain has TRBV11-2 and TRBJ2-3; the D is unclear. The CDR3 sequence is 12 residues long. V lost 0 bases and J lost 7, with 5 bases in between. Germline lookup yields CDR1 SGHAT and CDR2 FQNNGV. The DNA of the CDR3 is TGTGCCAGCAGCTTAGATGCGTATACGCAGTATTTT. This sequence encodes CASSLDAYTQYF.

This rearrangement joins TRBV6-1 to TRBJ2-7; 7 positions agree with TRBD2. CDR1 MNHNS and CDR2 SASEGT come from the germline V gene. The CDR3 sequence is 17 residues long. Trimming cost V 3 bases and J 2 bases; bases outside gene matches: 13. The CDR3 loop is CASSDNLAGVGPYEQYF. The CDR3 nucleotides are TGTGCCAGCAGTGATAATTTGGCGGGAGTTGGACCCTACGAGCAGTACTTC.

V gene TRBV5-5 combines with J gene TRBJ2-5; 10 bases line up with TRBD2. J gave up 5 bases and V 1 base, and 8 bases lay outside the gene matches. Per germline, CDR1 SGHKS and CDR2 YYEKEE (reference sequence). The CDR3 has 16 amino acids. DNA of the CDR3: TGTGCCAGCAGCTTGAGCCTAGCGGGAGTCGGGGAGACCCAGTACTTC. Amino acid sequence: CASSLSLAGVGETQYF.

The chain has TRBV19 and TRBJ2-2; D remains ambiguous. Germline-derived CDR1 and CDR2 are LNHDA and SQIVND (reference sequence). The length of the CDR3 is 12 residues. The V gene lost 7 bases and the J gene lost 3 bases, with 6 bases spanning the gap. The CDR3 DNA reads as TGTGCCAGTATGATGTACACCGGGGAGCTGTTTTTT. Its translation is CASMMYTGELFF.

The rearrangement joins TRBV2 to TRBJ2-1; D uncertain. V dropped 3 bases and J dropped 8 bases, with 11 bases sitting between them. Germline V gene sequence: CDR1 SNHLY, CDR2 FYNNEI. The CDR3 spans 13 residues. The CDR3 sequence is CASSEGFVHEQFF. The DNA of the CDR3 is TGTGCCAGCAGTGAGGGGTTTGTCCATGAGCAGTTCTTC.

The V call is TRBV7-2, the J call TRBJ2-1; 9 nucleotides agree with TRBD2. Germline V lookup: CDR1 SGHTA, CDR2 FQGNSA. V was clipped by 0 bases and J by 8 bases; unmatched bases: 2. The CDR3 contains 14 residues. CDR3: CASSLASGRDEQFF. CDR3 DNA sequence: TGTGCCAGCAGCTTAGCTAGCGGGAGAGATGAGCAGTTCTTC. The whole variable domain, remainder taken from reference TRBV7-2 and TRBJ2-1, is GAGVSQSPSNKVTEKGKDVELRCDPISGHTALYWYRQSLGQGLEFLIYFQGNSAPDKSGLPSDRFSAERTGGSVSTLTIQRTQQEDSAVYLCASSLASGRDEQFFGPGTRLTVL.

The rearrangement links TRBV7-2 to TRBJ2-3, with D uncertain. Germline-derived CDR1 and CDR2 are SGHTA and FQGNSA. V was cut by 2 bases and J by 2 bases, with 8 bases left in between. This CDR3 region has 14 residues. The DNA for the CDR3 is TGTGCCAGCAGCTTAAGGCAGGACACAGATACGCAGTATTTT. Its translation is CASSLRQDTDTQYF. The full variable domain, completed using reference TRBV7-2 and TRBJ2-3, is GAGVSQSPSNKVTEKGKDVELRCDPISGHTALYWYRQSLGQGLEFLIYFQGNSAPDKSGLPSDRFSAERTGGSVSTLTIQRTQQEDSAVYLCASSLRQDTDTQYFGPGTRLTVL.

The chain carries TRBV2 and TRBJ2-3; 8 nucleotides match TRBD2. The CDR3 totals 13 residues. The germline V gene has CDR1 SNHLY and CDR2 FYNNEI. Losses at the gene ends were 11 bases for V and 5 bases for J; bases not matched to a gene: 9. The DNA of the CDR3 is TGTGCCGCAGCTTCGGGAGGGGTAGATACGCAGTATTTT. Its protein is CAAASGGVDTQYF.